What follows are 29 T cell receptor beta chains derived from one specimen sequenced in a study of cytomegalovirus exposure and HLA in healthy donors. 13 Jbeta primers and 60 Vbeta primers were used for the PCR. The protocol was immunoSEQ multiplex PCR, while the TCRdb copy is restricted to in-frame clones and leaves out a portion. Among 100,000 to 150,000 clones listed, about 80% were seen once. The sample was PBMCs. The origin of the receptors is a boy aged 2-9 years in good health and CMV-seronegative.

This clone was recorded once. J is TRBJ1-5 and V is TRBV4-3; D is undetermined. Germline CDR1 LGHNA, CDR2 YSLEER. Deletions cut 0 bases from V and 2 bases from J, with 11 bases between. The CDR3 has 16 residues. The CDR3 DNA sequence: TGCGCCAGCAGCCAAGAACCGGGGATTCGCAATCAGCCCCAGCATTTT. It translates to CASSQEPGIRNQPQHF.

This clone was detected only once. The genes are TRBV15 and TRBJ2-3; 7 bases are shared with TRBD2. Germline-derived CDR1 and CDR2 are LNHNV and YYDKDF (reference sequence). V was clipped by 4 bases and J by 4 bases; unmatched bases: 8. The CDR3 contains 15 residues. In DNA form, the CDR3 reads TGTGCCACCAGCATAAGGACGGGGGGATCAGATACGCAGTATTTT. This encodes CATSIRTGGSDTQYF. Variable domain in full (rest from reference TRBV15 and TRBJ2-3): DAMVIQNPRYQVTQFGKPVTLSCSQTLNHNVMYWYQQKSSQAPKLLFHYYDKDFNNEADTPDNFQSRRPNTSFCFLDIRSPGLGDTAMYLCATSIRTGGSDTQYFGPGTRLTVL.

The CDR3 DNA sequence: TGCAGCGCCGTAAGCCACTCCTACTACGAGCAGTACTTC. Its protein is CSAVSHSYYEQYF. The chain couples TRBV29-1 to TRBJ2-7; D remains unclear. The V end was cut by 7 bases, the J end by 3 bases, with 16 bases between. Looked up from germline, CDR1 is SQVTM and CDR2 is ANQGSEA. The CDR3 runs 13 residues.

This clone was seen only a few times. CDR3 coding DNA: TGTGCCAGCACCTCCCGGGGACTAGCGGGAGGAGAGACCCAGTACTTC. As protein: CASTSRGLAGGETQYF. The chain joins TRBV27 to TRBJ2-5; 15 positions match TRBD2. The CDR3 covers 16 residues. V dropped 7 bases and J dropped 4; count of bases not matched to a gene: 7. Germline CDR1 reads MNHEY; CDR2 reads SMNVEV (reference sequence).

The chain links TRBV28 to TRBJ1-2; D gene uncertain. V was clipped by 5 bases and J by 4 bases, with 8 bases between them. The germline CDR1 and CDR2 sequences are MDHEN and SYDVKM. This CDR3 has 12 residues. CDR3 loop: CASSTTIYGYTF. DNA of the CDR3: TGTGCCAGCAGTACGACTATCTATGGCTACACCTTC.

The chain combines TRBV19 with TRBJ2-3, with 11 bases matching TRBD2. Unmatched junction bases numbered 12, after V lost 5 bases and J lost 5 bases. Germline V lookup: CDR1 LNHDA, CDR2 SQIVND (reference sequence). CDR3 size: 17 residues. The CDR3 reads CASSPSLSGGARDTQYF. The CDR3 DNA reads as TGTGCCAGTAGTCCCTCCCTTAGCGGGGGGGCCAGAGATACGCAGTATTTT.

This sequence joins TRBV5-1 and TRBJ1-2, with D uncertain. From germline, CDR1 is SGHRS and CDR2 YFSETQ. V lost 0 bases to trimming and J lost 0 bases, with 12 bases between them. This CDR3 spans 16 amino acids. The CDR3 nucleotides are TGCGCCAGCAGCTTGGTTCCGGGTACACCTAACTATGGCTACACCTTC. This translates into CASSLVPGTPNYGYTF.

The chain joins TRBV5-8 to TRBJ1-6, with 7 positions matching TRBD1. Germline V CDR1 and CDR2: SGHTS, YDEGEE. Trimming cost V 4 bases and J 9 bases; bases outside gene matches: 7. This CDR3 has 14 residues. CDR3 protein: CASSAGGMSSPLHF. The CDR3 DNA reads TGTGCCAGCAGCGCAGGGGGGATGAGTTCACCCCTCCACTTT.

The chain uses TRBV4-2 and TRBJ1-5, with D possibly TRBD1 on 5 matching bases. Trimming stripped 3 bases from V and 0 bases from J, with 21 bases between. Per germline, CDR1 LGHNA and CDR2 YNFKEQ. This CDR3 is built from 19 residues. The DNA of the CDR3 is TGTGCCAGCAGCCAGGGGGGGTTGGGTAGGGGTCATAGCAATCAGCCCCAGCATTTT. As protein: CASSQGGLGRGHSNQPQHF.

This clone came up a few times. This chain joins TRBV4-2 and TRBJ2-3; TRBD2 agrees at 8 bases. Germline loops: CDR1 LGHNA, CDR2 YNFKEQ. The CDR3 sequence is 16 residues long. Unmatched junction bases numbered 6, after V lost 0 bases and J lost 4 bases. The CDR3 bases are TGTGCCAGCAGCCAAGACGCCGGGGGGGGCGCAGATACGCAGTATTTT. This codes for CASSQDAGGGADTQYF.

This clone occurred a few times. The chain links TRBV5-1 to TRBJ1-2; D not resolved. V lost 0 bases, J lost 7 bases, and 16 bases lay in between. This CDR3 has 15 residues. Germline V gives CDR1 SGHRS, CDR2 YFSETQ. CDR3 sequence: CASSLAELGGVGYTF. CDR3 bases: TGCGCCAGCAGCTTGGCCGAACTAGGTGGTGTTGGCTACACCTTC. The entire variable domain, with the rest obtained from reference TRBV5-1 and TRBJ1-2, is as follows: KAGVTQTPRYLIKTRGQQVTLSCSPISGHRSVSWYQQTPGQGLQFLFEYFSETQRNKGNFPGRFSGRQFSNSRSEMNVSTLELGDSALYLCASSLAELGGVGYTFGSGTRLTVV.

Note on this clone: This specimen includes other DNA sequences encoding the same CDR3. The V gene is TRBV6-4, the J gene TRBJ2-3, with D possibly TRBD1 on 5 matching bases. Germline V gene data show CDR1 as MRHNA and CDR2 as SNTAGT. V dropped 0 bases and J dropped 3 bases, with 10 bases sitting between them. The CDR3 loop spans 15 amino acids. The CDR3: CASSDSQGSTDTQYF. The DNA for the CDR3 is TGTGCCAGCAGTGACTCCCAGGGATCAACAGATACGCAGTATTTT.

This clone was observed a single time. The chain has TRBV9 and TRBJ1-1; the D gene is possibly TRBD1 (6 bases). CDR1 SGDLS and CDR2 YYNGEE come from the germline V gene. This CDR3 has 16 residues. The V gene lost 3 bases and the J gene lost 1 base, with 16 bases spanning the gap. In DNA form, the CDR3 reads TGTGCCAGCAGCGCGGGGGGCGGGTCACGGAACACTGAAGCTTTCTTT. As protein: CASSAGGGSRNTEAFF.

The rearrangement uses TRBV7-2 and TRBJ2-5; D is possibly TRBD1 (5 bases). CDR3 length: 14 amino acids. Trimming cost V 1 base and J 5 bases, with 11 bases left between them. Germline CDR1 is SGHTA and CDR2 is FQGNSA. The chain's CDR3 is CASSLVAGFETQYF. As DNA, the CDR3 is TGTGCCAGCAGCTTAGTAGCAGGGTTCGAGACCCAGTACTTC.

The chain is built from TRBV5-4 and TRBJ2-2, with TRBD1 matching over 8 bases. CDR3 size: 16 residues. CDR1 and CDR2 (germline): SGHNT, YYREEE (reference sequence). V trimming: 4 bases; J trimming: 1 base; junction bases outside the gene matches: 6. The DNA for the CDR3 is TGTGCCAGCAGCAAAGGACAGGGAGAGAACACCGGGGAGCTGTTTTTT. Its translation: CASSKGQGENTGELFF.

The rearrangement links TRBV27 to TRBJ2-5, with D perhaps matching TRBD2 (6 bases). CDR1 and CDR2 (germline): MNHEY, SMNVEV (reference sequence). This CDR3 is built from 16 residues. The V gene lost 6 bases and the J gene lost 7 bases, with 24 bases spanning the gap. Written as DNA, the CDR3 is TGTGCCAGCAGCCCCCCCGGGACTGGGGGGATTGGGACCCAGTACTTC. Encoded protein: CASSPPGTGGIGTQYF.

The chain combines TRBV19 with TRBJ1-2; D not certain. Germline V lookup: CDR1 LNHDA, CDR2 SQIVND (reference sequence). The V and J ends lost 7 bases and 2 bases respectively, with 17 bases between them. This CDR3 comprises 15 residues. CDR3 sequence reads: CASTLSPGSNYGYTF. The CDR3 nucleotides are TGTGCCAGTACCCTATCTCCGGGATCCAACTATGGCTACACCTTC.

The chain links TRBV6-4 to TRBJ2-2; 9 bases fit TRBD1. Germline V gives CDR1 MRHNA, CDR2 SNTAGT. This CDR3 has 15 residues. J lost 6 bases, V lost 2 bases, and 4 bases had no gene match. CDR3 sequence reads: CASSDGTGSPGELFF. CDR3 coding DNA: TGTGCCAGCAGTGACGGGACAGGGTCCCCCGGGGAGCTGTTTTTT.

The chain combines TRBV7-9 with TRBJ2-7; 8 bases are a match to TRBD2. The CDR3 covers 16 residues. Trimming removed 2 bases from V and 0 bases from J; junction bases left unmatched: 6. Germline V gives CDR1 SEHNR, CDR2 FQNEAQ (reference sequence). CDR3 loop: CASSLRAGESSYEQYF. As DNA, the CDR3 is TGTGCCAGCAGCTTACGAGCGGGGGAGTCCTCCTACGAGCAGTACTTC.

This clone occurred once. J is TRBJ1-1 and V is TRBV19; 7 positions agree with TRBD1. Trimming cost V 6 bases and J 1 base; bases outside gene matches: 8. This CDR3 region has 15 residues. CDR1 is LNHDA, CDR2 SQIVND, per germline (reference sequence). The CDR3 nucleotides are TGTGCCAGTAGGCCACTGGGACAGCCGAACACTGAAGCTTTCTTT. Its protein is CASRPLGQPNTEAFF.

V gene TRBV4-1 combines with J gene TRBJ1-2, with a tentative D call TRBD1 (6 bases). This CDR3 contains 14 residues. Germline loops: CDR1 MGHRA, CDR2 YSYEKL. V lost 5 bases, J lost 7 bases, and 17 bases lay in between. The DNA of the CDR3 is TGCGCCAGCAGCTACCCGGCACAGGGTGGTGGCTACACCTTC. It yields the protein CASSYPAQGGGYTF.

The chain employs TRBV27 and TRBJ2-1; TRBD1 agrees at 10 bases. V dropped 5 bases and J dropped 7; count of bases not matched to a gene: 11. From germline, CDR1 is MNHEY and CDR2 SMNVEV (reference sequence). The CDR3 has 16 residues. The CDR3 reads CASSPLAGQGRNEQFF. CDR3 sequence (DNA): TGTGCCAGCAGTCCCTTGGCGGGACAGGGGCGAAATGAGCAGTTCTTC.

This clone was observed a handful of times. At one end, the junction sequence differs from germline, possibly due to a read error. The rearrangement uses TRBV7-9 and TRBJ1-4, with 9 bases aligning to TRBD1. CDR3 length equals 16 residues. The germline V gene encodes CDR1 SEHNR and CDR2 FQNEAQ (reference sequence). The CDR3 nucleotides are TGTTCCAGCAGCTCCTTAACAGGGGGCGTTAATGAAAAACTGTTTTTT. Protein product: CSSSSLTGGVNEKLFF.

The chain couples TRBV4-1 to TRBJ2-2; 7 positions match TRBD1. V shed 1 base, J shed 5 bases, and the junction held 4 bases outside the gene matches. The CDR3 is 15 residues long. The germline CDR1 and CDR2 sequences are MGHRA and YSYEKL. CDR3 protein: CASSQVPGGTGELFF. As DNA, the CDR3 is TGCGCCAGCAGCCAAGTACCAGGGGGAACCGGGGAGCTGTTTTTT.

CDR3 DNA sequence: TGTGCCATCAGCCAGACTAGCGGGAGTGGCACCGGGGAGCTGTTTTTT. It is translated as CAISQTSGSGTGELFF. V and J are TRBV10-3 and TRBJ2-2; the match to TRBD2 covers 12 bases. The germline V gene has CDR1 ENHRY and CDR2 SYGVKD. The CDR3 loop spans 16 amino acids. V was pared by 6 bases and J by 4 bases, with 6 bases of the junction left unmatched.

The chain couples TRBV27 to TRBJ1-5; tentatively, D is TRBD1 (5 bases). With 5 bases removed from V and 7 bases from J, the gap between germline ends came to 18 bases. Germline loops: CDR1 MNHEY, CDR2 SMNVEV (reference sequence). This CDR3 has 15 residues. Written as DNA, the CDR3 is TGTGCCAGCAGTAGGGCAGGGATTATGGGACAGCCCCAGCATTTT. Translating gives CASSRAGIMGQPQHF.

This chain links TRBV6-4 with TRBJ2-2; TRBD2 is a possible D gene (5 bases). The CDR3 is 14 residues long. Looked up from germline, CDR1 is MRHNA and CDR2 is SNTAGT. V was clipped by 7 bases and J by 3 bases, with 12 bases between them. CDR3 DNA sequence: TGTGCCAGCAAGGAGTTTAGCGACACCGGGGAGCTGTTTTTT. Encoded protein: CASKEFSDTGELFF.

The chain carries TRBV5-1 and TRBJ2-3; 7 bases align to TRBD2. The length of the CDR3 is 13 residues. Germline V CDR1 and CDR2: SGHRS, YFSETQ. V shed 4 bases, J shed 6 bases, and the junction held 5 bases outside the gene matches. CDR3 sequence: CASSLEGGDTQYF. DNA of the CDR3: TGCGCCAGCAGCCTCGAGGGAGGGGATACGCAGTATTTT.

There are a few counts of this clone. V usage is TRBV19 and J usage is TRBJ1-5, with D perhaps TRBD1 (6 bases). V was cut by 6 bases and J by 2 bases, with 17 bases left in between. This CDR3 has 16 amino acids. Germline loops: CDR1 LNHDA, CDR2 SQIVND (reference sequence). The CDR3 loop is CASSLRQDAGNQPQHF. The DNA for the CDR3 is TGTGCCAGTAGCCTACGACAGGACGCAGGCAATCAGCCCCAGCATTTT.